These 31 T cell receptor beta chains originate from one sample sequenced in a study of T cell responses to AZD1222 COVID-19 vaccine. Method: immunoSEQ multiplex PCR; TCRdb's copy keeps in-frame clones and lacks some. Seen here are 180,000 or so clones, about 90% observed once, and the top ten hold 1% to 1.5%. The source material was peripheral blood, sampled 28 days after the second AZD1222 dose. The receptors derive from an adult who received the AZD1222 COVID-19 vaccine.

In this sample, this clone turned up once. CDR3 amino acids: CARIRDSGNTF. The CDR3 DNA reads as TGTGCCAGAATCCGGGACAGTGGAAACACCTTC. The chain recombines TRBV3-1 (or the pseudogene TRBV3-2) with TRBJ1-2; the match to TRBD1 covers 7 bases. V was pared by 9 bases and J by 12 bases, with 10 bases of the junction left unmatched. The CDR3 totals 11 residues. Per germline, CDR1 LGHDT and CDR2 YNNKEL (reference sequence).

V gene TRBV19 combines with J gene TRBJ2-3; perhaps TRBD1 as D (8 bases). Germline V lookup: CDR1 LNHDA, CDR2 SQIVND (reference sequence). There are 14 residues in the CDR3. Between the trimmed V and J ends, which lost 6 bases and 4 bases, there was a span of 14 bases. This CDR3 reads CASSDRGGADTQYF. The CDR3 coding sequence is TGTGCCAGTAGCGACAGGGGAGGGGCAGATACGCAGTATTTT.

The chain couples TRBV10-3 to TRBJ2-1; possibly TRBD2 for D (5 bases). Germline-derived CDR1 and CDR2 are ENHRY and SYGVKD. Trimming pared 5 bases from V and 5 bases from J, leaving 16 bases between. The CDR3 runs to 15 residues. CDR3 residues: CAISPSLSQDNEQFF. CDR3 coding DNA: TGTGCCATCAGTCCTAGCCTCTCCCAAGACAATGAGCAGTTCTTC.

This clone showed up just once. This sequence joins TRBV9 and TRBJ1-2; a weak D match, TRBD1 (5 bases). Germline V gives CDR1 SGDLS, CDR2 YYNGEE. Between the trimmed V and J ends, which lost 0 bases and 2 bases, there was a span of 14 bases. The length of the CDR3 is 16 residues. The CDR3 reads CASSVEGRGGNYGYTF. The CDR3 bases are TGTGCCAGCAGCGTAGAAGGTAGGGGCGGAAACTATGGCTACACCTTC.

This rearrangement joins TRBV7-9 to TRBJ1-1, with D possibly matching TRBD1 (6 bases). Per the germline V gene, CDR1 is SEHNR and CDR2 is FQNEAQ (reference sequence). Trimming removed 5 bases at V and 4 bases at J, with 14 bases between. The CDR3 extends over 14 amino acids. CDR3 nucleotides: TGTGCCAGCAGCCACAGGGATTCGAGCACTGAAGCTTTCTTT. Its translation is CASSHRDSSTEAFF.

The rearrangement joins TRBV27 to TRBJ1-1; D is uncertain. Trimming shortened V by 5 bases and J by 4 bases, and 5 bases separated the two germline ends. This CDR3 is built from 11 residues. Germline CDR1 and CDR2: MNHEY and SMNVEV (reference sequence). This chain's CDR3 is CASSAGTEAFF. In nucleotides, the CDR3 is TGTGCCAGCAGTGCAGGCACTGAAGCTTTCTTT.

The chain is built from TRBV9 and TRBJ1-2; D is perhaps TRBD1 (6 bases). This CDR3 is built from 15 residues. V lost 0 bases and J lost 2, with 11 bases in between. The germline V gene encodes CDR1 SGDLS and CDR2 YYNGEE. CDR3 loop: CASSVDADRNYGYTF. The DNA of the CDR3 is TGTGCCAGCAGCGTAGACGCTGACAGGAACTATGGCTACACCTTC.

The gene calls are TRBV5-4 and TRBJ2-5; D not certain. The CDR3 sequence is 13 residues long. The germline gives CDR1 SGHNT, CDR2 YYREEE (reference sequence). V lost 5 bases to trimming and J lost 5 bases, with 13 bases between them. The CDR3 spells CASRKAQQETQYF. Written as DNA, the CDR3 is TGTGCCAGCAGAAAGGCACAACAGGAGACCCAGTACTTC.

J is TRBJ1-4 and V is TRBV28, with 11 bases aligning to TRBD1. J lost 6 bases, V lost 4 bases, and 7 bases had no gene match. The germline gives CDR1 MDHEN, CDR2 SYDVKM. This CDR3 comprises 16 residues. The CDR3 coding sequence is TGTGCCAGCAGTTCTCCGGACAGGGGGCGCGATGAAAAACTGTTTTTT. The encoded protein is CASSSPDRGRDEKLFF.

The chain is built from TRBV7-9 and TRBJ2-6; D is undetermined. From germline, CDR1 is SEHNR and CDR2 FQNEAQ (reference sequence). This CDR3 is built from 17 residues. Trimming removed 2 bases at V and 4 bases at J, with 15 bases between. The CDR3 reads CASSLNKETAGANVLTF. The CDR3 DNA is TGTGCCAGCAGCTTAAATAAAGAAACAGCCGGGGCCAACGTCCTGACTTTC.

This clone was seen once. The V and J genes are TRBV24-1 and TRBJ1-1; D is undetermined. The length of the CDR3 is 13 residues. Germline values: CDR1 KGHDR, CDR2 SFDVKD. Deletions cut 10 bases from V and 1 base from J, with 12 bases between. CDR3 residues: CATRGEGNTEAFF. The CDR3 bases are TGTGCCACACGAGGAGAGGGGAACACTGAAGCTTTCTTT.

V and J are TRBV10-2 and TRBJ1-4; TRBD1 matches at 8 bases. The germline V gene encodes CDR1 WSHSY and CDR2 SAAADI. J was trimmed by 5 bases and V by 4 bases; bases with no gene match: 6. The CDR3 length is 15 residues. The CDR3 nucleotides read TGCGCCAGCAGTGCATCGACAGGGGACAATGAAAAACTGTTTTTT. Amino acid sequence: CASSASTGDNEKLFF.

The gene calls are TRBV27 and TRBJ2-5, with D possibly matching TRBD1 (5 bases). V was pared by 3 bases and J by 4 bases, with 12 bases between. This CDR3 has 14 residues. Germline V gives CDR1 MNHEY, CDR2 SMNVEV (reference sequence). CDR3 in amino acids: CASSFYPTGETQYF. The CDR3 DNA reads as TGTGCCAGCAGTTTTTACCCCACAGGAGAGACCCAGTACTTC.

V usage is TRBV9 and J usage is TRBJ1-1; D is ambiguous. V lost 1 base and J 0 bases, leaving 7 bases between the germline ends. The CDR3 length is 14 residues. Germline V lookup: CDR1 SGDLS, CDR2 YYNGEE. The CDR3 bases are TGTGCCAGCAGCGTACACTCGATGAACACTGAAGCTTTCTTT. Its protein is CASSVHSMNTEAFF.

This rearrangement joins TRBV15 to TRBJ2-3; D possibly corresponds to TRBD1 (6 bases). V dropped 5 bases and J dropped 6 bases, with 18 bases sitting between them. The CDR3 covers 15 residues. The V gene's germline CDR1 is LNHNV and CDR2 YYDKDF (reference sequence). The CDR3 spells CATSGRGIDVDTQYF. The CDR3, as DNA: TGTGCCACCAGCGGCAGGGGAATAGATGTGGATACGCAGTATTTT. Combining the CDR3 with reference TRBV15 and TRBJ2-3 gives the whole variable domain DAMVIQNPRYQVTQFGKPVTLSCSQTLNHNVMYWYQQKSSQAPKLLFHYYDKDFNNEADTPDNFQSRRPNTSFCFLDIRSPGLGDTAMYLCATSGRGIDVDTQYFGPGTRLTVL.

The gene calls are TRBV30 and TRBJ2-5; D perhaps matches TRBD2 (5 bases). The germline V gene has CDR1 GTSNPN and CDR2 SVGIG (reference sequence). Between the trimmed V and J ends, which lost 2 bases and 7 bases, there was a span of 17 bases. This CDR3 has 14 residues. The CDR3, as DNA: TGTGCCTGGAGTACCTCGATAGCGTACGGGACCCAGTACTTC. The encoded protein is CAWSTSIAYGTQYF.

The J gene is TRBJ1-4, the V gene TRBV6-2 or TRBV6-3; D may be TRBD1 (6 bases). Trimming removed 5 bases from V and 14 bases from J, with 21 bases in between. CDR1 is MNHEY and CDR2 is SVGEGT in the germline V gene. CDR3 size: 14 residues. The CDR3 DNA is TGTGCCAGCAGTCCACTCCGAGCCGGACAGACGCTGTTTTTT. Translating it yields CASSPLRAGQTLFF.

The genes are TRBV7-9 and TRBJ1-2, with D perhaps TRBD1 (5 bases). Germline lookup yields CDR1 SEHNR and CDR2 FQNEAQ (reference sequence). The CDR3 is 13 amino acids. V lost 4 bases to trimming and J lost 2 bases, with 8 bases between them. The CDR3 sequence: CASSSRDNYGYTF. For the CDR3, the DNA is TGTGCCAGCAGCTCCCGGGACAACTATGGCTACACCTTC.

This rearrangement joins TRBV4-1 to TRBJ1-5; 8 bases are a match to TRBD1. Germline CDR1 reads MGHRA; CDR2 reads YSYEKL. CDR3 size: 14 residues. Unmatched junction bases numbered 2, after V lost 0 bases and J lost 7 bases. CDR3 loop: CASSQEAGGQPQHF. The CDR3 DNA is TGCGCCAGCAGCCAAGAGGCAGGGGGCCAGCCCCAGCATTTT.

The rearrangement links TRBV6-6 to TRBJ1-2; D is ambiguous. The CDR3 consists of 12 residues. Trimming stripped 2 bases from V and 10 bases from J, with 11 bases between. Germline V gives CDR1 MNHNY, CDR2 SVGAGI (reference sequence). CDR3 sequence reads: CASSYHTDYYTF. In nucleotides, the CDR3 is TGTGCCAGCAGTTACCACACCGACTACTACACCTTC.

The chain recombines TRBV5-1 with TRBJ1-2, with D possibly matching TRBD1 (5 bases). The V end was cut by 0 bases, the J end by 4 bases, with 10 bases between. Germline CDR1 is SGHRS and CDR2 is YFSETQ. The CDR3 covers 14 residues. The CDR3 DNA reads TGCGCCAGCAGCTTGGAGAGGGGTATCTATGGCTACACCTTC. This sequence encodes CASSLERGIYGYTF.

The chain uses TRBV11-2 and TRBJ1-1, with TRBD1 as a possible D gene (5 bases). Per germline, CDR1 SGHAT and CDR2 FQNNGV. Trimming left V 5 bases short and J 7 bases short, with 14 bases between. This CDR3 comprises 13 residues. DNA for the CDR3: TGTGCCAGCAGCCGCCTTTTGGGGGGTGAAGCTTTCTTT. This translates into CASSRLLGGEAFF.

This chain links TRBV4-3 with TRBJ1-1, with D uncertain. Germline CDR1 is LGHNA and CDR2 is YSLEER. V was trimmed by 4 bases and J by 3 bases, leaving 15 bases between them. The CDR3 contains 15 residues. This chain's CDR3 is CASSPAGWSDTEAFF. For the CDR3, the DNA is TGCGCCAGCAGCCCCGCGGGCTGGTCGGACACTGAAGCTTTCTTT.

V usage is TRBV3-1 (or the pseudogene TRBV3-2) and J usage is TRBJ2-2; TRBD2 matches at 10 bases. Germline V gives CDR1 LGHDT, CDR2 YNNKEL (reference sequence). This CDR3 is 17 amino acids long. The junction had 9 bases not matched to a gene; V was cut back by 3 bases and J by 5 bases. The CDR3: CASSQSLAGVGTGELFF. DNA for the CDR3: TGTGCCAGCAGCCAGTCCCTAGCGGGGGTCGGGACCGGGGAGCTGTTTTTT.

The chain joins TRBV28 to TRBJ1-3; maybe TRBD1 (5 bases). This CDR3 has 15 amino acids. V lost 4 bases, J lost 0 bases, and 10 bases lay in between. CDR1 and CDR2 from the germline V gene are MDHEN and SYDVKM. The CDR3 DNA reads as TGTGCCAGCAGTTACACCAGGGACTCTGGAAACACCATATATTTT. Translation: CASSYTRDSGNTIYF.

The chain recombines TRBV19 with TRBJ1-1; D is uncertain. The CDR3 consists of 13 residues. Trimming took off 3 bases at V and 4 bases at J, with 9 bases between the two ends. The germline gives CDR1 LNHDA, CDR2 SQIVND (reference sequence). This chain's CDR3 is CASSMQRSTEAFF. CDR3 in DNA: TGTGCCAGTAGTATGCAGCGGAGCACTGAAGCTTTCTTT.

This rearrangement joins TRBV19 to TRBJ1-5; a possible D gene is TRBD1 (5 bases). Trimming stripped 3 bases from V and 1 base from J, with 13 bases between. Germline V gene data show CDR1 as LNHDA and CDR2 as SQIVND (reference sequence). The CDR3 extends over 16 amino acids. The CDR3 sequence is CASSMAPGGSNQPQHF. CDR3 sequence (DNA): TGTGCCAGTAGTATGGCGCCGGGGGGGAGCAATCAGCCCCAGCATTTT.

CDR3 coding DNA: TGTGCCAGCAGACCAATTTCCCCGGGAGCAACTAATGAAAAACTGTTTTTT. Residues: CASRPISPGATNEKLFF. V is TRBV27 and J is TRBJ1-4; D ambiguous. The length of the CDR3 is 17 residues. Trimming took 6 bases from V and 0 from J, leaving 17 bases between them. Germline CDR1 and CDR2: MNHEY and SMNVEV (reference sequence).

CDR3 in amino acids: CASSSGLAGGTGEQFF. CDR3 in DNA: TGTGCCAGCAGCTCGGGACTAGCGGGAGGGACGGGGGAGCAGTTCTTC. The chain carries TRBV11-3 and TRBJ2-1; 16 bases are shared with TRBD2. V was clipped by 4 bases and J by 10 bases; unmatched bases: 7. The CDR3 extends over 16 amino acids. CDR1 is SGHNT and CDR2 is YENEEA in the germline V gene. Filled out from reference TRBV11-3 and TRBJ2-1, the complete variable domain reads EAGVVQSPRYKIIEKKQPVAFWCNPISGHNTLYWYLQNLGQGPELLIRYENEEAVDDSQLPKDRFSAERLKGVDSTLKIQPAELGDSAVYLCASSSGLAGGTGEQFFGPGTRLTVL.

V usage is TRBV3-1 (or the pseudogene TRBV3-2) and J usage is TRBJ2-3, with 7 positions matching TRBD2. This CDR3 has 18 amino acids. J lost 2 bases, V lost 1 base, and 12 bases had no gene match. Germline lookup yields CDR1 LGHDT and CDR2 YNNKEL (reference sequence). The CDR3 bases are TGTGCCAGCAGCCAAGTAGGAAGGTACGGGGGGAACACAGATACGCAGTATTTT. Its protein product is CASSQVGRYGGNTDTQYF.

The CDR3 nucleotides are TGTGCCAGCAGCTTCGACAGGGGCGAAATCTATGGCTACACCTTC. Translating gives CASSFDRGEIYGYTF. The chain joins TRBV11-2 to TRBJ1-2; 8 bases fit TRBD1. From germline, CDR1 is SGHAT and CDR2 FQNNGV. The junction had 7 bases not matched to a gene; V was cut back by 3 bases and J by 4 bases. CDR3 length: 15 amino acids.